Sequencing of this T cell receptor (beta chain) was carried out in a study of T cells in Graves' hyperthyroidism and ophthalmopathy. Study details: Sampling of peripheral blood happened at initial diagnosis, prior to any treatment.

Regarding the study as a whole: The model made its ophthalmopathy prediction, and onset followed a median approximately 6 months later.

RNA transcripts gave rise to amplified TCR beta CDR3 regions. Primed by the HTBI set, a first-round RT-PCR was run on the TCR CDR3. TCRdb re-derived calls from the multiplex PCR reads in MiXCR, one entry per CDR3 protein. This table holds roughly 170,000 distinct CDR3 sequences, about a sixth found once. Uncontrolled infection, other autoimmune disease, pregnancy and lactation each barred patients from inclusion. This clonotype was found many times. Antigen specificity is unknown. Between the trimmed V and J ends, which lost 3 bases and 4 bases, there was a span of 9 bases. CDR1 and CDR2 from the germline V gene are SQVTM and ANQGSEA. The CDR3 sequence is 12 residues long.

The receptor's source is a woman between 50 and 59 years old with Graves' hyperthyroidism. The J gene is TRBJ1-2, the V gene TRBV29-1, with D possibly matching TRBD1 (5 bases). The specimen was blood. The CDR3 protein is CSVEDTTYGYTF. In DNA form, the CDR3 reads TGCAGCGTTGAGGACACCACCTATGGCTACACCTTC.